The 21 T cell receptor beta chains listed next were all sequenced from one sample in a study of cytomegalovirus exposure and HLA in healthy donors. The PCR made use of 60 Vbeta and 13 Jbeta primers. Profiled with immunoSEQ multiplex PCR; TCRdb holds only in-frame clones, not every one. Found here are around 150,000 clones, around 80% of them singletons; the top ten hold 1.9%. The source material was PBMCs. These receptors originate from a man aged 18 to 30 in good health and CMV-seronegative.

The chain joins TRBV4-1 to TRBJ1-2; D not certain. Germline assignment: CDR1 MGHRA and CDR2 YSYEKL. This CDR3 spans 13 amino acids. The V gene lost 2 bases and the J gene lost 6 bases, with 10 bases spanning the gap. The CDR3 protein is CASSQSVLNGYTF. The CDR3 DNA reads as TGCGCCAGCAGCCAAAGCGTTTTGAATGGCTACACCTTC.

V usage is TRBV19 and J usage is TRBJ1-1; unclear D gene. CDR1 and CDR2 (germline): LNHDA, SQIVND (reference sequence). The CDR3 sequence is 12 residues long. Deletions cut 3 bases from V and 5 bases from J, with 7 bases between. CDR3 residues: CASSIGWTEAFF. CDR3 in DNA: TGTGCCAGTAGTATCGGGTGGACTGAAGCTTTCTTT. Looking up the rest from reference TRBV19 and TRBJ1-1 gives the full variable domain: DGGITQSPKYLFRKEGQNVTLSCEQNLNHDAMYWYRQDPGQGLRLIYYSQIVNDFQKGDIAEGYSVSREKKESFPLTVTSAQKNPTAFYLCASSIGWTEAFFGQGTRLTVV.

The gene calls are TRBV4-1 and TRBJ2-3; TRBD2 agrees at 7 bases. Trimming removed 0 bases from V and 8 bases from J; junction bases left unmatched: 17. Looked up from germline, CDR1 is MGHRA and CDR2 is YSYEKL. The CDR3 length is 18 residues. The CDR3 DNA reads TGCGCCAGCAGCCAAGATTCCCTTGGGGGGGATGGGCCTAGTACGCAGTATTTT. It yields the protein CASSQDSLGGDGPSTQYF.

This clone is a singleton in its sample. The rearrangement uses TRBV28 and TRBJ2-7; D is ambiguous. Germline CDR1 MDHEN, CDR2 SYDVKM. Between the trimmed V and J ends, which lost 6 bases and 6 bases, there was a span of 12 bases. The CDR3 length is 12 residues. The chain's CDR3 is CASSPSGFEQYF. CDR3 sequence (DNA): TGTGCCAGCAGCCCCTCGGGTTTCGAGCAGTACTTC. The full variable domain, with the rest looked up from reference TRBV28 and TRBJ2-7, is DVKVTQSSRYLVKRTGEKVFLECVQDMDHENMFWYRQDPGLGLRLIYFSYDVKMKEKGDIPEGYSVSREKKERFSLILESASTNQTSMYLCASSPSGFEQYFGPGTRLTVT.

The V gene is TRBV19, the J gene TRBJ2-1, with 16 bases identical to TRBD2. CDR1 LNHDA and CDR2 SQIVND come from the germline V gene (reference sequence). The V and J ends lost 4 bases and 9 bases, in that order; junction bases with no gene match: 6. The CDR3 contains 16 residues. The CDR3 loop reads CASSRGLAGGRGEQFF. Here the CDR3 DNA reads TGTGCCAGTAGTAGGGGACTAGCGGGAGGGAGGGGTGAGCAGTTCTTC.

The V call is TRBV4-1, the J call TRBJ2-1, with 8 bases that match TRBD2. V was clipped by 1 base and J by 2 bases; unmatched bases: 10. Germline CDR1 is MGHRA and CDR2 is YSYEKL. The CDR3 covers 18 residues. CDR3 region: CASSQAHFSGSPYNEQFF. The CDR3 DNA reads TGCGCCAGCAGCCAAGCCCACTTCAGCGGGAGTCCCTACAATGAGCAGTTCTTC.

The V call is TRBV5-1, the J call TRBJ1-1, with 8 nucleotides matching TRBD1. J gave up 5 bases and V 7 bases, and 13 bases lay outside the gene matches. The CDR3 extends over 15 amino acids. The V gene's germline CDR1 is SGHRS and CDR2 YFSETQ. Here the CDR3 reads CASGPLAGGSTEAFF. CDR3 DNA: TGCGCCAGCGGCCCACTGGCAGGGGGCTCTACTGAAGCTTTCTTT. The full variable domain, completed using reference TRBV5-1 and TRBJ1-1, is KAGVTQTPRYLIKTRGQQVTLSCSPISGHRSVSWYQQTPGQGLQFLFEYFSETQRNKGNFPGRFSGRQFSNSRSEMNVSTLELGDSALYLCASGPLAGGSTEAFFGQGTRLTVV.

This chain joins TRBV10-3 and TRBJ2-7; weak D call: TRBD2 (6 bases). Trimming cost V 2 bases and J 6 bases, with 14 bases left between them. CDR3 size: 14 residues. From germline, CDR1 is ENHRY and CDR2 SYGVKD. In nucleotides, the CDR3 is TGTGCCATCAGTGAGAGGAGGGAAGAAGGCGAGCAGTACTTC. It translates to CAISERREEGEQYF.

The chain couples TRBV11-2 to TRBJ2-3; TRBD2 matches 11 bases. V was clipped by 5 bases and J by 5 bases; unmatched bases: 9. The germline V gene encodes CDR1 SGHAT and CDR2 FQNNGV. This CDR3 contains 16 residues. CDR3 region: CASSPGLAGGVDTQYF. The CDR3 DNA sequence: TGTGCCAGCAGCCCAGGCCTAGCGGGGGGAGTAGATACGCAGTATTTT.

The CDR3 is CASSNRGMNTEAFF. The CDR3 bases are TGTGCCAGCAGCAACAGGGGGATGAACACTGAAGCTTTCTTT. This chain links TRBV7-9 with TRBJ1-1; 8 positions agree with TRBD1. Germline trimming cut 5 bases from V and 0 bases from J; bases unmatched to any gene: 2. The CDR3 spans 14 residues. In germline, CDR1 is SEHNR, CDR2 FQNEAQ (reference sequence).

The chain couples TRBV7-3 to TRBJ2-3; 9 bases match TRBD2. V shed 5 bases, J shed 2 bases, and the junction held 14 bases outside the gene matches. The CDR3 has 18 amino acids. CDR1 SGHTA and CDR2 FQGTGA come from the germline V gene. The CDR3 is CASSVGGGAGGPTDTQYF. Written as DNA, the CDR3 is TGTGCCAGCAGCGTAGGGGGAGGGGCGGGAGGGCCCACAGATACGCAGTATTTT.

This chain connects TRBV6-6 to TRBJ2-7, with TRBD2 identical over 8 bases. This CDR3 region has 14 residues. The germline gives CDR1 MNHNY, CDR2 SVGAGI (reference sequence). V was clipped by 6 bases and J by 3 bases; unmatched bases: 7. The CDR3 DNA reads TGTGCCAGCAGGGACAGCGGGAGAGGCTACGAGCAGTACTTC. Protein sequence: CASRDSGRGYEQYF.

The V call is TRBV4-3, the J call TRBJ1-5; D is possibly TRBD1 (5 bases). Per the germline V gene, CDR1 is LGHNA and CDR2 is YSLEER. V was pared by 0 bases and J by 6 bases, with 9 bases between. This CDR3 region has 14 residues. CDR3 DNA: TGCGCCAGCAGCCAAGAGAAGGGGATTCAGCCCCAGCATTTT. This codes for CASSQEKGIQPQHF.

This chain's CDR3 is CASSRGGYTDTQYF. CDR3 sequence (DNA): TGCGCCAGCAGCCGAGGGGGTTACACAGATACGCAGTATTTT. This chain links TRBV5-1 with TRBJ2-3, with a possible D match to TRBD1 (6 bases). The CDR3 contains 14 residues. Deletions cut 4 bases from V and 2 bases from J, with 11 bases between. Germline V gene lookup returns CDR1 SGHRS and CDR2 YFSETQ.

V gene TRBV7-2 combines with J gene TRBJ2-7; TRBD1 aligns across 10 bases. V dropped 5 bases and J dropped 1; count of bases not matched to a gene: 5. This CDR3 spans 15 amino acids. Germline lookup yields CDR1 SGHTA and CDR2 FQGNSA. The CDR3 reads CASSPGTGASYEQYF. CDR3 in DNA: TGTGCCAGCAGCCCCGGGACAGGGGCTTCCTACGAGCAGTACTTC.

The chain combines TRBV5-4 with TRBJ2-3, with 14 bases that match TRBD2. The CDR3 contains 20 residues. The germline gives CDR1 SGHNT, CDR2 YYREEE (reference sequence). The V and J ends lost 4 bases and 1 base, in that order; junction bases with no gene match: 14. In DNA, the CDR3 is TGTGCCAGCAGCCCCGGGACTAGCGGGAGATGGGGGGAGGGCACAGATACGCAGTATTTT. This encodes CASSPGTSGRWGEGTDTQYF.

The chain joins TRBV5-4 to TRBJ2-7; 7 positions match TRBD1. The V and J ends lost 0 bases and 5 bases, in that order; junction bases with no gene match: 11. The CDR3 runs 16 residues. Germline V gene sequence: CDR1 SGHNT, CDR2 YYREEE (reference sequence). CDR3 in amino acids: CASSLEGALLGDEQYF. The CDR3 region has the DNA TGTGCCAGCAGCTTGGAGGGGGCCCTCCTTGGCGACGAGCAGTACTTC. The complete variable domain, with remaining parts taken from reference TRBV5-4 and TRBJ2-7, reads ETGVTQSPTHLIKTRGQQVTLRCSSQSGHNTVSWYQQALGQGPQFIFQYYREEENGRGNFPPRFSGLQFPNYSSELNVNALELDDSALYLCASSLEGALLGDEQYFGPGTRLTVT.

The rearrangement uses TRBV19 and TRBJ2-7; TRBD2 matches 7 bases. This CDR3 has 15 residues. The V gene end was trimmed by 5 bases and the J gene end by 3 bases; junction bases not matched to a gene: 10. The germline gives CDR1 LNHDA, CDR2 SQIVND (reference sequence). In DNA form, the CDR3 reads TGTGCCAGTAGTCCCTCTGCGGGAGATTTCTACGAGCAGTACTTC. Amino acids: CASSPSAGDFYEQYF.

This clone was observed a single time. The chain employs TRBV6-4 and TRBJ2-1, with 12 bases that match TRBD2. CDR3 size: 22 residues. The trim removed 2 bases at V and 12 bases at J, leaving 29 bases unmatched. From germline, CDR1 is MRHNA and CDR2 SNTAGT. The CDR3, as DNA: TGTGCCAGCAGTGACCCCTGGGACAGGAACTCCCGGAGGCTAGCGGGGGGGCCTTGGCAGTTCTTC. Residues: CASSDPWDRNSRRLAGGPWQFF.

The V and J genes are TRBV29-1 and TRBJ2-7, with 11 bases aligning to TRBD1. The CDR3 covers 14 residues. Germline V gene data show CDR1 as SQVTM and CDR2 as ANQGSEA. J was trimmed by 4 bases and V by 4 bases; bases with no gene match: 6. Here the CDR3 DNA reads TGCAGCGTTGGGGGGGGACAGGGGGGGTACGAGCAGTACTTC. It encodes CSVGGGQGGYEQYF.

V gene TRBV28 combines with J gene TRBJ2-3; D perhaps matches TRBD1 (6 bases). The CDR3 has 14 residues. V lost 7 bases and J 1 base, leaving 12 bases between the germline ends. Germline values: CDR1 MDHEN, CDR2 SYDVKM. The CDR3 region is CASTPGHRTDTQYF. For the CDR3, the DNA is TGTGCCAGCACCCCGGGACACCGCACAGATACGCAGTATTTT.